Shown below are 21 T cell receptor beta chains from a single sample sequenced in a study of Graves' ophthalmopathy and Graves' hyperthyroidism. Researchers took RNA transcripts and amplified TCR beta CDR3 regions from them. Scientists carried out first-round RT-PCR using HTBI primers and then a second-round multiplex PCR. TCRdb recomputed calls from the multiplex PCR reads with MiXCR, one row per CDR3 protein. The sample includes about 390,000 distinct CDR3 sequences, about 15% of them seen just once. The material sequenced was peripheral blood. These receptors originate from an adult woman with stable Graves' hyperthyroidism.

The rearrangement uses TRBV6-1 and TRBJ1-1; perhaps TRBD1 as D (5 bases). This CDR3 has 15 residues. Germline lookup yields CDR1 MNHNS and CDR2 SASEGT. The V end was cut by 5 bases, the J end by 6 bases, with 19 bases between. CDR3 protein: CASSTGQPPWAEAFF. CDR3 DNA: TGTGCCAGCAGTACCGGACAACCCCCCTGGGCTGAAGCTTTCTTT.

Note on this clonotype: At one end, the junction sequence differs from germline, possibly due to a read error. The J gene is TRBJ1-2, the V gene TRBV11-2; D gene uncertain. The CDR3 is 13 residues long. The germline V gene encodes CDR1 SGHAT and CDR2 FQNNGV. CDR3 coding DNA: TGTACCAGCAGCTTAGTCTTCGGTGGCGGCTACACCTTC. It specifies CTSSLVFGGGYTF.

This clonotype came up a few times. This chain links TRBV28 with TRBJ2-2; TRBD2 aligns across 12 bases. Germline CDR1 MDHEN, CDR2 SYDVKM. The CDR3 consists of 18 residues. V dropped 6 bases and J dropped 5; count of bases not matched to a gene: 13. CDR3 nucleotide sequence: TGTGCCAGCAGCCCCTGGACTAGCGGGGCGGGGGTAACCGGGGAGCTGTTTTTT. This translates into CASSPWTSGAGVTGELFF.

This chain uses TRBV30 with TRBJ1-2; the match to TRBD1 covers 9 bases. Losses at the gene ends were 3 bases for V and 2 bases for J; bases not matched to a gene: 4. The CDR3 sequence is 14 residues long. Looked up from germline, CDR1 is GTSNPN and CDR2 is SVGIG (reference sequence). CDR3 residues: CAWRNRGRNYGYTF. CDR3 nucleotides: TGTGCCTGGAGAAACAGGGGGCGAAACTATGGCTACACCTTC.

This clonotype was recorded at least ten times. The J gene is TRBJ2-7, the V gene TRBV4-3, with TRBD1 identical over 7 bases. CDR3 length: 15 residues. From germline, CDR1 is LGHNA and CDR2 YSLEER. V was pared by 1 base and J by 3 bases, with 6 bases of the junction left unmatched. For the CDR3, the DNA is TGCGCCAGCAGCCAAGCGGGGCCAGGGGGCTACGAGCAGTACTTC. Residues: CASSQAGPGGYEQYF.

This clonotype was found many times. This chain joins TRBV6-4 and TRBJ1-1; D uncertain. Germline V lookup: CDR1 MRHNA, CDR2 SNTAGT. Trimming shortened V by 1 base and J by 1 base, and 4 bases separated the two germline ends. The CDR3 loop spans 13 amino acids. The CDR3 spells CASSDFRNTEAFF. The CDR3, as DNA: TGTGCCAGCAGTGACTTTCGGAACACTGAAGCTTTCTTT.

The chain combines TRBV14 with TRBJ2-7; 8 nucleotides match TRBD1. This CDR3 contains 13 residues. Germline V gives CDR1 SGHDN, CDR2 FVKESK. J gave up 6 bases and V 1 base, and 2 bases lay outside the gene matches. CDR3 sequence: CASSQGTGIEQYF. The CDR3 DNA reads TGTGCCAGCAGCCAAGGGACAGGGATCGAGCAGTACTTC.

This clonotype occurred many times. This chain joins TRBV6-1 and TRBJ2-7; TRBD2 matches 8 bases. Unmatched junction bases numbered 5, after V lost 1 base and J lost 3 bases. In germline, CDR1 is MNHNS, CDR2 SASEGT. This CDR3 region has 15 residues. The CDR3 DNA is TGTGCCAGCAGTGAAGAATTAGCGGGGTTCTACGAGCAGTACTTC. Its protein is CASSEELAGFYEQYF.

J is TRBJ2-2 and V is TRBV5-4, with D perhaps TRBD2 (5 bases). V lost 1 base, J lost 9 bases, and 13 bases lay in between. This CDR3 has 14 amino acids. Germline-derived CDR1 and CDR2 are SGHNT and YYREEE (reference sequence). The CDR3 sequence: CASSLRDAGRELFF. DNA of the CDR3: TGTGCCAGCAGCTTGCGGGATGCCGGCAGGGAGCTGTTTTTT.

This clonotype was recorded at least ten times. The chain joins TRBV12-3 or TRBV12-4 to TRBJ2-4, with D uncertain. This CDR3 contains 11 residues. V gave up 5 bases and J gave up 4 bases, with 3 bases separating them. CDR3 residues: CASSQKNIQYF. DNA for the CDR3: TGTGCCAGCAGTCAGAAAAACATTCAGTACTTC.

This clonotype showed up many times. The rearrangement uses TRBV7-9 and TRBJ2-7; the D is unclear. Trimming left V 2 bases short and J 3 bases short, with 8 bases between. There are 13 residues in the CDR3. CDR1 is SEHNR and CDR2 is FQNEAQ in the germline V gene (reference sequence). CDR3 coding DNA: TGTGCCAGCAGCTTAACCGAAGGCTACGAGCAGTACTTC. Its protein product is CASSLTEGYEQYF. The whole variable domain, filled in from reference TRBV7-9 and TRBJ2-7, reads DTGVSQNPRHKITKRGQNVTFRCDPISEHNRLYWYRQTLGQGPEFLTYFQNEAQLEKSRLLSDRFSAERPKGSFSTLEIQRTEQGDSAMYLCASSLTEGYEQYFGPGTRLTVT.

In this sample, this clonotype turned up many times. The chain has TRBV5-1 and TRBJ2-5; 10 bases are a match to TRBD2. The CDR3 runs to 15 residues. After removal of 4 bases from V and 4 bases from J, the junction contained 7 bases not matched to a gene. Germline V gives CDR1 SGHRS, CDR2 YFSETQ. CDR3 bases: TGCGCCAGCAGCCTCGAGCGGGAGGGCCGAGAGACCCAGTACTTC. Its translation: CASSLEREGRETQYF.

The chain has TRBV7-9 and TRBJ2-5; D might be TRBD1 (5 bases). The V and J ends lost 3 bases and 8 bases respectively, with 13 bases between them. The CDR3 has 13 residues. Germline CDR1 and CDR2: SEHNR and FQNEAQ (reference sequence). CDR3 region: CASSLGHQGTQYF. The CDR3 bases are TGTGCCAGCAGCTTGGGCCATCAGGGAACCCAGTACTTC.

This clonotype was seen many times. The CDR3 DNA sequence: TGCAGTGCTAGAACTGCCAGGGTGGGGGGGGAGACCCAGTACTTC. It is translated as CSARTARVGGETQYF. V gene TRBV20-1 combines with J gene TRBJ2-5, with 7 bases matching TRBD2. CDR1 and CDR2 (germline): DFQATT, SNEGSKA (reference sequence). CDR3 length: 15 amino acids. With 2 bases clipped from V and 5 bases from J, the junction kept 11 bases outside the gene matches.

In its sample, this clonotype was seen many times. The CDR3 region is CATGQGVGSNQPQHF. CDR3 bases: TGTGCCACCGGACAGGGTGTGGGTAGCAATCAGCCCCAGCATTTT. This rearrangement joins TRBV10-3 to TRBJ1-5, with 8 bases matching TRBD1. Germline V gene data show CDR1 as ENHRY and CDR2 as SYGVKD. Unmatched junction bases numbered 8, after V lost 10 bases and J lost 0 bases. This CDR3 has 15 amino acids.

This clonotype was found many times. The chain combines TRBV28 with TRBJ1-2, with D perhaps TRBD1 (6 bases). The germline V gene has CDR1 MDHEN and CDR2 SYDVKM. The CDR3 is 12 residues long. V was pared by 5 bases and J by 8 bases, with 12 bases between. The CDR3 region has the DNA TGTGCCAGCAGTCTATACAGGGAAGGCTACACCTTC. Amino acid sequence: CASSLYREGYTF.

This chain connects TRBV3-1 to TRBJ2-2; TRBD2 agrees at 10 bases. V was pared by 1 base and J by 5 bases, with 4 bases of the junction left unmatched. Germline assignment: CDR1 LGHDT and CDR2 YNNKEL (reference sequence). CDR3 size: 16 residues. The CDR3 here is CASSQGLAGATGELFF. The CDR3 nucleotides read TGTGCCAGCAGCCAAGGGCTAGCGGGAGCAACCGGGGAGCTGTTTTTT.

This clonotype was counted ten times or more. The V gene is TRBV11-2, the J gene TRBJ1-4, with 7 bases identical to TRBD1. The ends lost 5 bases at V and 7 bases at J; junction bases unmatched: 4. Germline assignment: CDR1 SGHAT and CDR2 FQNNGV. CDR3 length: 13 amino acids. The CDR3 region is CASSGRTGEKLFF. The CDR3 nucleotides are TGTGCCAGCAGCGGTCGGACAGGTGAAAAACTGTTTTTT.

This clonotype was recorded many times. The V and J genes are TRBV18 and TRBJ2-2; D unclear. The germline V gene encodes CDR1 KGHSH and CDR2 LQKENI. CDR3 length: 14 amino acids. Trimming removed 4 bases at V and 0 bases at J, with 6 bases between. For the CDR3, the DNA is TGTGCCAGCTCACGGGCCACGAACACCGGGGAGCTGTTTTTT. This sequence encodes CASSRATNTGELFF.

This clonotype was picked up many times. This chain joins TRBV6-5 and TRBJ1-3; TRBD1 might be the D (5 bases). CDR1 is MNHEY, CDR2 SVGAGI, per germline. Trimming cost V 2 bases and J 0 bases, with 14 bases left between them. CDR3 length: 17 residues. The CDR3, as DNA: TGTGCCAGCAGTTACCCCCCCTTACAGGACTCTGGAAACACCATATATTTT. It is translated as CASSYPPLQDSGNTIYF.

CDR3 residues: CASSGQQYSNQPQHF. The CDR3 coding sequence is TGCGCCAGCAGCGGACAGCAATATAGCAATCAGCCCCAGCATTTT. The J gene is TRBJ1-5, the V gene TRBV4-1; tentatively, D is TRBD1 (6 bases). CDR3 size: 15 residues. Between the trimmed V and J ends, which lost 5 bases and 0 bases, there was a span of 11 bases. Germline V gene sequence: CDR1 MGHRA, CDR2 YSYEKL.